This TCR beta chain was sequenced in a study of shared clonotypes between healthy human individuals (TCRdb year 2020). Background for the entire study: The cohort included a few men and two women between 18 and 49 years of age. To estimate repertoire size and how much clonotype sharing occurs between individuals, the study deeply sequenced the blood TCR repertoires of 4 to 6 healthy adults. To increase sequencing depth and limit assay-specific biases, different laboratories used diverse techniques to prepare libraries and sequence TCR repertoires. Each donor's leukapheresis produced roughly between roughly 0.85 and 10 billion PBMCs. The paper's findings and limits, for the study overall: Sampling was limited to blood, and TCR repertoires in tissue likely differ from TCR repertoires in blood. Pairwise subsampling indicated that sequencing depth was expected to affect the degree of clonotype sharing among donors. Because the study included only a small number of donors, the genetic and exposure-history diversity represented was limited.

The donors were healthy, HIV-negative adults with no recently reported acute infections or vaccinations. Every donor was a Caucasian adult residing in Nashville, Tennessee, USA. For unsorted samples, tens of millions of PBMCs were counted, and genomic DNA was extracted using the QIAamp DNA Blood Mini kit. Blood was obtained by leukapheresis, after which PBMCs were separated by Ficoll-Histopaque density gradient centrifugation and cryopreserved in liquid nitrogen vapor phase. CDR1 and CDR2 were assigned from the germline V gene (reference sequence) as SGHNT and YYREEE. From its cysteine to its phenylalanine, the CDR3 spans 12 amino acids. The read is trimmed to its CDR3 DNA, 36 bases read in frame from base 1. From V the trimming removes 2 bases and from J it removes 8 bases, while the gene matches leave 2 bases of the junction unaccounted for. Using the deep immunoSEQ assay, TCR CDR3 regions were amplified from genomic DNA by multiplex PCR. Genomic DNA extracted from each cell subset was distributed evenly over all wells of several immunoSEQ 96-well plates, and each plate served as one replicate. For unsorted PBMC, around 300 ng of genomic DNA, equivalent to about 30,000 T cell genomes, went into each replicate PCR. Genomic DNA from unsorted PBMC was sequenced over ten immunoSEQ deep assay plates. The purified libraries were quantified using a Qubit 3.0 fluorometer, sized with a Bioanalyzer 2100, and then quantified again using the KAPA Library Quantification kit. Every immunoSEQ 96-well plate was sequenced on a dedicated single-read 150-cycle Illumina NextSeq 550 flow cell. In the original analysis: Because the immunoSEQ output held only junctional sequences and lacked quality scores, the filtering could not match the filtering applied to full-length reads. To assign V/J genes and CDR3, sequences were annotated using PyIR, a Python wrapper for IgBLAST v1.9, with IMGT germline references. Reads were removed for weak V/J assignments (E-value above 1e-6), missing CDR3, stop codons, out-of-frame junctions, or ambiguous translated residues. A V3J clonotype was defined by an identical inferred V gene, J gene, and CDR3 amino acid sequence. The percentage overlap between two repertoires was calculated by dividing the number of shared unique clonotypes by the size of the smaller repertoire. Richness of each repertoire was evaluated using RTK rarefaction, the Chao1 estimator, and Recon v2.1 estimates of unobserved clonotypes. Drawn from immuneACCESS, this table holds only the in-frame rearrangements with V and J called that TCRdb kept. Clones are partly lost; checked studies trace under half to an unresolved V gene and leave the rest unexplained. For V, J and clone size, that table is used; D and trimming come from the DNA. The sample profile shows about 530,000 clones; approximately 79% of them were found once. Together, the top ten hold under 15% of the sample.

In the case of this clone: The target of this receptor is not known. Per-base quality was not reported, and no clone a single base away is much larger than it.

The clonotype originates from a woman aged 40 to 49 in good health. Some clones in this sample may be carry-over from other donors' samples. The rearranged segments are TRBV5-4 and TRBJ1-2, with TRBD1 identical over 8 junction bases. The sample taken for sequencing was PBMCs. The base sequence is TGTGCCAGCAGCTTCGGGACAGGCGGCTACACCTTC. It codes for CASSFGTGGYTF.